This T cell receptor (beta chain) was obtained from a study of regulatory T cells in long-lasting Graves disease. Investigators prepared the TCR beta libraries by applying iRepertoire HTBI primers and Arm-PCR of CDR3 regions. TCRdb analysed the multiplex PCR reads with MiXCR anew, one entry per CDR3 protein. The sample carries roughly 530,000 distinct CDR3 sequences, 15% to 20% recorded once. This CDR3 has 13 residues. Germline CDR1 is SQVTM and CDR2 is ANQGSEA. V dropped 6 bases and J dropped 0; count of bases not matched to a gene: 4. This clonotype has a count of ten or more. Sample time point: newly diagnosed GD, antithyroid drugs for less than 3 months. Making the TCR library involved RNA that had been extracted from PBMCs. A further study also used this sample, focusing on T cells in Graves' hyperthyroidism and ophthalmopathy. As that report states: Patients aged 18 to 65 with hyperthyroidism were newly diagnosed, with duration under 2 months.

This TCR came from a woman between 40 and 65 years old with Graves disease. V and J are TRBV29-1 and TRBJ2-7, with TRBD2 identical over 8 bases. The material was peripheral blood mononuclear cells (PBMCs), obtained at new diagnosis, from a patient treated with antithyroid drugs. The CDR3 DNA sequence: TGCAGCGTGATAGCGGGGAGCTCCTACGAGCAGTACTTC. It yields the protein CSVIAGSSYEQYF.